The table lists the clone carrying this T cell receptor (beta chain) with a few counts. This sample stems from a study of T cells in Graves' hyperthyroidism and ophthalmopathy. RNA transcripts provided the source from which TCR beta CDR3 regions were amplified. TCR CDR3 underwent first-round RT-PCR with the HTBI primer set. TCRdb reprocessed the multiplex PCR reads via MiXCR and lists one record per CDR3 protein. The sample records over 350,000 distinct CDR3 sequences, about 18% being singletons. The origin of this receptor is a man aged 18 to 29 with Graves' ophthalmopathy. The sequenced sample was blood.

CDR3 amino acids: CSVEAICNRGTSNQPQHF. Written as DNA, the CDR3 is TGCAGCGTTGAAGCTATTTGTAATAGGGGAACGAGCAATCAGCCCCAGCATTTT. The chain recombines TRBV29-1 with TRBJ1-5; a possible D gene is TRBD1 (5 bases). This CDR3 is 18 amino acids long. Germline assignment: CDR1 SQVTM and CDR2 ANQGSEA. Trimming pared 1 base from V and 1 base from J, leaving 20 bases between.